Below, 19 T cell receptor beta chains from the same sample are listed, as sequenced in a study of cytomegalovirus exposure and HLA in healthy donors. Some clones are missing from TCRdb's copy, which holds only in-frame ones; the method was immunoSEQ multiplex PCR. The data show over 100,000 clones, roughly 86% seen once. The sample was PBMCs. The receptors originated from a woman between 18 and 29 years old in good health and CMV-seronegative.

The chain joins TRBV6-6 to TRBJ2-4, with 7 bases aligning to TRBD1. With V trimmed by 6 bases and J by 0 bases, 2 bases remained unmatched. Germline V CDR1 and CDR2: MNHNY, SVGAGI (reference sequence). The CDR3 consists of 14 residues. In nucleotides, the CDR3 is TGTGCCAGCAGGGACAGGTTAGCCAAAAACATTCAGTACTTC. The encoded protein is CASRDRLAKNIQYF.

The chain carries TRBV4-1 and TRBJ1-2; D is perhaps TRBD1 (5 bases). The germline gives CDR1 MGHRA, CDR2 YSYEKL. The CDR3 is 16 amino acids. V was shortened by 4 bases and J by 7 bases, with 22 bases between the two germline ends. CDR3 nucleotide sequence: TGCGCCAGCAGCCTCTCCCCACGACCCCAGGGTGGTGGCTACACCTTC. Protein sequence: CASSLSPRPQGGGYTF.

Of note for this clone: This CDR3 is also generated by other DNA sequences in the sample. The V call is TRBV7-9, the J call TRBJ1-2; D unresolved. In germline, CDR1 is SEHNR, CDR2 FQNEAQ (reference sequence). The CDR3 sequence is 13 residues long. Trimming shortened V by 3 bases and J by 0 bases, and 5 bases separated the two germline ends. The CDR3: CASSFTANYGYTF. For the CDR3, the DNA is TGTGCCAGCAGCTTCACAGCTAACTATGGCTACACCTTC.

The V gene is TRBV7-3, the J gene TRBJ2-1; 7 bases are a match to TRBD1. V shed 0 bases, J shed 3 bases, and the junction held 5 bases outside the gene matches. This CDR3 is 16 amino acids long. Germline V lookup: CDR1 SGHTA, CDR2 FQGTGA. CDR3 sequence: CASSLTWGTVYNEQFF. DNA of the CDR3: TGTGCCAGCAGCTTAACGTGGGGGACAGTCTACAATGAGCAGTTCTTC.

The chain employs TRBV25-1 and TRBJ1-1, with TRBD1 matching 7 bases. V dropped 8 bases and J dropped 7; count of bases not matched to a gene: 7. The CDR3 length is 12 residues. Germline V gene lookup returns CDR1 MGHDK and CDR2 SYGVNS. The CDR3 loop reads CASRWGTVEAFF. DNA of the CDR3: TGTGCCAGCCGCTGGGGGACAGTTGAAGCTTTCTTT.

V usage is TRBV30 and J usage is TRBJ2-4; 11 nucleotides line up with TRBD1. With V trimmed by 0 bases and J by 7 bases, 2 bases remained unmatched. There are 14 residues in the CDR3. The germline V gene has CDR1 GTSNPN and CDR2 SVGIG (reference sequence). The CDR3 protein is CAWSVGQGANIQYF. For the CDR3, the DNA is TGTGCCTGGAGTGTTGGACAGGGGGCCAACATTCAGTACTTC. Together with reference TRBV30 and TRBJ2-4, the CDR3 gives the full variable domain: SQTIHQWPATLVQPVGSPLSLECTVEGTSNPNLYWYRQAAGRGLQLLFYSVGIGQISSEVPQNLSASRPQDRQFILSSKKLLLSDSGFYLCAWSVGQGANIQYFGAGTRLSVL.

This clone was counted a few times. The V and J genes are TRBV4-3 and TRBJ1-2, with D possibly TRBD1 on 6 matching bases. Looked up from germline, CDR1 is LGHNA and CDR2 is YSLEER. The CDR3 length is 16 residues. Trimming took off 0 bases at V and 6 bases at J, with 17 bases between the two ends. CDR3 sequence: CASSQDLNRERHGYTF. CDR3 bases: TGCGCCAGCAGCCAAGATTTAAACAGGGAGAGGCATGGCTACACCTTC.

J is TRBJ2-7 and V is TRBV18, with TRBD1 matching 12 bases. Germline trimming cut 3 bases from V and 8 bases from J; bases unmatched to any gene: 11. This CDR3 has 16 residues. CDR1 and CDR2 from the germline V gene are KGHSH and LQKENI. The CDR3 DNA reads TGTGCCAGCTCACCGTTATCGGGGACAGGGGGCGGGCAGCAGTACTTC. Protein sequence: CASSPLSGTGGGQQYF.

The chain employs TRBV6-1 and TRBJ1-1, with D perhaps matching TRBD1 (5 bases). Germline lookup yields CDR1 MNHNS and CDR2 SASEGT. There are 13 residues in the CDR3. V lost 1 base, J lost 10 bases, and 13 bases lay in between. The CDR3 is CASSEVWRGTAFF. The CDR3, as DNA: TGTGCCAGCAGTGAAGTTTGGAGGGGAACAGCTTTCTTT.

The chain has TRBV11-1 and TRBJ1-2, with TRBD1 matching 7 bases. Germline lookup yields CDR1 SGHAT and CDR2 FQDESV (reference sequence). The CDR3 extends over 13 amino acids. The CDR3 protein is CASPQGVDPGYTF. In DNA, the CDR3 is TGTGCGAGCCCTCAGGGGGTAGACCCTGGCTACACCTTC.

V and J are TRBV2 and TRBJ2-3; no reliable D call. Trimming shortened V by 3 bases and J by 6 bases, and 10 bases separated the two germline ends. This CDR3 comprises 13 residues. Per the germline V gene, CDR1 is SNHLY and CDR2 is FYNNEI. The CDR3 nucleotides are TGTGCCAGCAGTGATATGGCCGGGGATACGCAGTATTTT. It yields the protein CASSDMAGDTQYF.

The V gene is TRBV6-6, the J gene TRBJ2-6; 8 bases agree with TRBD1. Germline CDR1 and CDR2: MNHNY and SVGAGI (reference sequence). With 7 bases clipped from V and 4 bases from J, the junction kept 9 bases outside the gene matches. CDR3 length equals 16 residues. The CDR3 nucleotides read TGTGCCAGCACACAGACAGGGGCGATCGGGGCCAACGTCCTGACTTTC. This sequence encodes CASTQTGAIGANVLTF.

The V and J genes are TRBV30 and TRBJ1-2; D gene unclear. Germline loops: CDR1 GTSNPN, CDR2 SVGIG (reference sequence). The ends were cut back, 5 bases at V and 6 bases at J, with 13 bases in the middle. The CDR3 contains 12 residues. CDR3 sequence (DNA): TGTGCCTGGGCCTCGGGTTTCGATGGCTACACCTTC. It encodes CAWASGFDGYTF.

CDR3 coding DNA: TGTGCCTGGGGGCCGGGGGTAGGCTATGGCTACACCTTC. It yields the protein CAWGPGVGYGYTF. The chain has TRBV30 and TRBJ1-2; possible D gene TRBD1, 5 bases. V was cut by 5 bases and J by 4 bases, with 14 bases left in between. The germline gives CDR1 GTSNPN, CDR2 SVGIG (reference sequence). The CDR3 sequence is 13 residues long.

The rearrangement links TRBV28 to TRBJ1-3; D may be TRBD1 (6 bases). The V end was cut by 6 bases, the J end by 6 bases, with 21 bases between. This CDR3 contains 16 residues. The germline V gene has CDR1 MDHEN and CDR2 SYDVKM. The CDR3 coding sequence is TGTGCCAGCAGAACCTCCCTGGACAGCCGGTTAAACACCATATATTTT. As protein: CASRTSLDSRLNTIYF. The whole variable domain, remainder taken from reference TRBV28 and TRBJ1-3, is DVKVTQSSRYLVKRTGEKVFLECVQDMDHENMFWYRQDPGLGLRLIYFSYDVKMKEKGDIPEGYSVSREKKERFSLILESASTNQTSMYLCASRTSLDSRLNTIYFGEGSWLTVV.

The J gene is TRBJ2-3, the V gene TRBV6-1, with 8 bases matching TRBD2. Germline CDR1 reads MNHNS; CDR2 reads SASEGT. There are 14 residues in the CDR3. V shed 8 bases and J 2 bases; nucleotides not matched to a gene: 6. The CDR3: CASRAGVATDTQYF. CDR3 DNA sequence: TGTGCCAGCCGAGCGGGGGTTGCCACAGATACGCAGTATTTT.

In this sample, this clone turned up once. This chain links TRBV7-3 with TRBJ2-3; D possibly corresponds to TRBD2 (5 bases). Deletions cut 3 bases from V and 2 bases from J, with 15 bases between. This CDR3 has 16 amino acids. CDR1 SGHTA and CDR2 FQGTGA come from the germline V gene. The CDR3 DNA sequence: TGTGCCAGCAGCTTCTCAGCGGACGGGCTCACAGATACGCAGTATTTT. This codes for CASSFSADGLTDTQYF.

The gene calls are TRBV11-1 and TRBJ2-5, with 7 bases lining up with TRBD2. The ends lost 7 bases at V and 4 bases at J; junction bases unmatched: 12. There are 15 residues in the CDR3. CDR1 SGHAT and CDR2 FQDESV come from the germline V gene (reference sequence). CDR3 region: CASNERDRAGETQYF. Here the CDR3 DNA reads TGTGCCAGCAACGAGCGGGATAGGGCGGGAGAGACCCAGTACTTC.

The rearrangement links TRBV7-8 to TRBJ2-7; the match to TRBD2 covers 7 bases. CDR1 is SGHVS, CDR2 FQNEAQ, per germline. Unmatched junction bases numbered 5, after V lost 1 base and J lost 2 bases. The CDR3 sequence is 15 residues long. The CDR3, as DNA: TGTGCCAGCAGCTTAGGCGGGAGTGGGGCCTACGAGCAGTACTTC. It translates to CASSLGGSGAYEQYF. The full variable domain, with the rest looked up from reference TRBV7-8 and TRBJ2-7, is GAGVSQSPRYKVAKRGQDVALRCDPISGHVSLFWYQQALGQGPEFLTYFQNEAQLDKSGLPSDRFFAERPEGSVSTLKIQRTQQEDSAVYLCASSLGGSGAYEQYFGPGTRLTVT.